A single sample is the source of the 13 T cell receptor beta chains below, sequenced in a study of OX40 agonist ivuxolimab in advanced cancers. Using immunoSEQ multiplex PCR, the repertoire was profiled, and TCRdb retains in-frame clones only, with some absent. The sample holds 10,000 to 12,000 clones, over 60% seen once. The sequencing used CD4+ or CD8+ T cells sorted from blood, collected in a trial of the OX40 agonist ivuxolimab. The receptors were sampled from an adult with an advanced solid tumor such as melanoma, head and neck, liver or kidney cancer.

The chain is built from TRBV6-6 and TRBJ1-1; D is perhaps TRBD1 (5 bases). The CDR3 runs 13 residues. Germline CDR1 and CDR2: MNHNY and SVGAGI (reference sequence). V lost 2 bases and J 1 base, leaving 5 bases between the germline ends. The CDR3 coding sequence is TGTGCCAGCAGTTACCAGGGGAACACTGAAGCTTTCTTT. It yields the protein CASSYQGNTEAFF.

Remarks on this clone: The CDR3 ends on some other residue instead of the conserved phenylalanine or tryptophan, so this is likely a read error. The CDR3, as DNA: TGTGCCAGCGATACAGGTTTAGGCGAGCAGTACCTC. Translation gives CASDTGLGEQYL. The V call is TRBV19, the J call TRBJ2-7, with a tentative D call TRBD1 (5 bases). The CDR3 consists of 12 residues. The germline V gene has CDR1 LNHDA and CDR2 SQIVND (reference sequence). The germline V and J ends were trimmed by 9 bases and 6 bases, with 15 bases remaining between them.

As regards this clone: A junction boundary mismatches the germline segment, possibly from a read error. V usage is TRBV7-7 and J usage is TRBJ2-2, with D possibly being TRBD2 (6 bases). The CDR3 loop spans 14 amino acids. Looked up from germline, CDR1 is SSHAT and CDR2 is FNYEAQ (reference sequence). The CDR3 bases are TGTGCTAGCAGCTACCGGGACTCCACCGGGGAGCTGTTTTTT. Its translation is CASSYRDSTGELFF.

CDR3: CASGDDRGLVLYEQYF. The CDR3 bases are TGTGCCAGCGGGGATGACAGGGGGCTGGTTCTTTACGAGCAGTACTTC. This chain connects TRBV28 to TRBJ2-7, with 10 bases aligning to TRBD1. V lost 8 bases, J lost 4 bases, and 14 bases stayed unmatched. The CDR3 loop spans 16 amino acids. Germline CDR1 is MDHEN and CDR2 is SYDVKM.

CDR3 nucleotides: TGTGCCAGTAGTATCCGGCAGGCTGAGAACTATGGCTACACCTTC. Translation: CASSIRQAENYGYTF. V is TRBV19 and J is TRBJ1-2, with D unclear. This CDR3 comprises 15 residues. Trimming pared 3 bases from V and 2 bases from J, leaving 13 bases between. Looked up from germline, CDR1 is LNHDA and CDR2 is SQIVND (reference sequence).

This clone has only a few counts. The rearrangement uses TRBV7-6 and TRBJ1-5, with D unclear. This CDR3 is 13 amino acids long. Germline V gives CDR1 SGHVS, CDR2 FNYEAQ. V was cut by 5 bases and J by 5 bases, with 10 bases left in between. CDR3 sequence (DNA): TGTGCCAGCAGCCTGAACAGTGATCAGCCCCAGCATTTT. It yields the protein CASSLNSDQPQHF.

The chain couples TRBV7-9 to TRBJ1-1, with D unresolved. CDR3 length equals 13 residues. Germline CDR1 reads SEHNR; CDR2 reads FQNEAQ (reference sequence). Trimming shortened V by 3 bases and J by 6 bases, and 11 bases separated the two germline ends. CDR3 sequence (DNA): TGTGCCAGCAGCTTCGAGTTCGGTCCTGAAGCTTTCTTT. Amino acid sequence: CASSFEFGPEAFF.

The CDR3 here is CASSKAWGTDNTDTQYF. The CDR3 DNA reads TGTGCCAGCAGCAAGGCCTGGGGGACAGATAACACAGATACGCAGTATTTT. The gene calls are TRBV21-1 and TRBJ2-3; the tabulated D call, TRBD1, remains unverified against the DNA. TRBV21-1 constitutes a pseudogene. The CDR3 runs 17 residues.

The chain joins TRBV9 to TRBJ2-5; TRBD2 agrees at 7 bases. The DNA end lines up better with TRBJ2-7; the J call may be wrong. The CDR3 runs 14 residues. Germline V lookup: CDR1 SGDLS, CDR2 YYNGEE. The CDR3 coding sequence is TGTGCCAGCAGCATACGCGGGAGTAACTACGAGCAGTACTTC. Its translation is CASSIRGSNYEQYF.

The sample holds one count of this clone. The chain carries TRBV16 and TRBJ2-7; D gene uncertain. This CDR3 is built from 12 residues. The V gene's germline CDR1 is KGHSY and CDR2 FQNENV. The V gene lost 4 bases and the J gene lost 2 bases, with 6 bases spanning the gap. Written as DNA, the CDR3 is TGTGCCAGCAGCCCAGACGCCTACGAGCAGTACTTC. This codes for CASSPDAYEQYF.

This clone has just a few counts. V gene TRBV9 combines with J gene TRBJ1-2; TRBD1 agrees at 10 bases. The CDR3 contains 17 residues. The V gene's germline CDR1 is SGDLS and CDR2 YYNGEE. V lost 4 bases and J lost 1; bases outside the gene matches: 10. CDR3 residues: CASSSKPGQGINYGYTF. DNA of the CDR3: TGTGCCAGCAGCAGCAAGCCGGGACAGGGGATTAACTATGGCTACACCTTC.

This clone was observed a handful of times. Different DNA sequences within this sample yield the same CDR3. This chain links TRBV7-7 with TRBJ2-3; D is undetermined. The CDR3 contains 13 residues. V lost 8 bases and J 5 bases, leaving 14 bases between the germline ends. CDR1 and CDR2 from the germline V gene are SSHAT and FNYEAQ (reference sequence). The CDR3 here is CASSYGEGDTQYF. CDR3 bases: TGTGCCAGCTCGTATGGGGAAGGAGATACGCAGTATTTT.

With respect to this clone: Compared with germline, one end of the junction differs, possibly owing to a read error. The chain has TRBV5-1 and TRBJ2-1; no clear D gene. The germline V gene encodes CDR1 SGHRS and CDR2 YFSETQ. The CDR3 contains 13 residues. The CDR3 nucleotides are TGCGCCAGCAGGTTGGATCCCAACAATGAGCAGTTCTTC. Translation: CASRLDPNNEQFF.